The entry that follows covers one T cell receptor beta chain sequence. This sample was included in a study of blood T cell repertoires in COVID-19. As for the study in general: Sources were T cells, B-cell-depleted T cells, or PBMCs; the material itself was cDNA or gDNA.

Authors' methods: The assay estimated nucleated cells by amplifying reference gene primers. The table came from immunoSEQ multiplex PCR; TCRdb's copy has only in-frame clones and leaves some out. V and J calls and clone size follow that table, whereas D and trimming were derived from the DNA. The sample includes about 100,000 clones, 85% of them seen just once. The length of the CDR3 is 14 residues. Losses at the gene ends were 3 bases for V and 6 bases for J; bases not matched to a gene: 2. Germline V CDR1 and CDR2: WNHNN, SYGVQD (reference sequence). Sequencing input: peripheral blood. The chain recombines TRBV10-1 with TRBJ1-6, with 7 bases lining up with TRBD1. This TCR came from a woman in her 70s with active or convalescent COVID-19. Here the CDR3 reads CASSEGTVNSPLHF. The CDR3 region has the DNA TGCGCCAGCAGTGAAGGGACAGTTAATTCACCCCTCCACTTT.